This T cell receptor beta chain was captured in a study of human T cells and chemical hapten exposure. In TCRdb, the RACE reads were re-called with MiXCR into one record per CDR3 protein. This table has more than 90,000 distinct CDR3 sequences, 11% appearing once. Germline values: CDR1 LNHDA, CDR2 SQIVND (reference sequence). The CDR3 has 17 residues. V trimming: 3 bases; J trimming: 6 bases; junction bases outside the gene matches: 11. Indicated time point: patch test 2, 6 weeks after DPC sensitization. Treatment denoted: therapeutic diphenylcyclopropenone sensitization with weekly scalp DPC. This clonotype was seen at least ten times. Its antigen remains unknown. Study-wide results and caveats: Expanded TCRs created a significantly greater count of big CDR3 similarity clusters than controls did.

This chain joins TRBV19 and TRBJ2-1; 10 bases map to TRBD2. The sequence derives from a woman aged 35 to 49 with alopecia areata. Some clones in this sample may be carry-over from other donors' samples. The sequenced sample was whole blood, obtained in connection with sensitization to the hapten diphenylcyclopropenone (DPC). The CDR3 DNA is TGTGCCAGTAGTATGCGGGGACTAGCGAGCGGAGTCAATGAGCAGTTCTTC. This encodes CASSMRGLASGVNEQFF.